This is a list of T cell receptor beta chains from one sample in a study of shared clonotypes between healthy human individuals. Assay used: immunoSEQ multiplex PCR; TCRdb lists only in-frame clones, some missing. The sample has 2 million to 2.5 million clones, 95% seen once. Sequenced sample: naive CD4+ T cells sorted from blood. The receptors were gathered from a man between 18 and 29 years old in good health. Each CDR3 is given with its conserved first and last residue. The order of the fields is CDR3 protein, CDR3 DNA, V gene, clone size, D gene, J gene. D genes are given only for firm matches. Not every row has a clone size; where given, it reads once, few, many or a size class.

CASSSTGSWRITGELFF TGTGCCAGTAGTTCAACAGGGTCGTGGCGTATCACCGGGGAGCTGTTTTTT TRBV19 few NA TRBJ2-2
CASSFQGRPDTQYF TGTGCCAGCAGCTTTCAGGGCCGGCCAGATACGCAGTATTTT TRBV11-3 NA NA TRBJ2-3
CASSLVGAEETQYF TGCGCCAGCAGCTTGGTGGGGGCCGAAGAGACCCAGTACTTC TRBV5-1 NA NA TRBJ2-5
CASSRGASWEQYF TGTGCCAGCAGCCGCGGGGCATCGTGGGAGCAGTACTTC TRBV6-5 NA NA TRBJ2-7
CASSRDRGGNEQFF TGTGCCAGCAGCCGGGACAGGGGCGGTAATGAGCAGTTCTTC TRBV27 NA TRBD1 TRBJ2-1
CAISDRGPQHF TGTGCCATCAGTGATAGGGGACCCCAGCATTTT TRBV10-3 NA NA TRBJ1-5
CASSSPGQGGNSPLHF TGTGCCAGTAGTAGTCCAGGACAGGGCGGCAATTCACCCCTCCACTTT TRBV19 NA TRBD1 TRBJ1-6
CASSPDRAAETQYF TGTGCCAGCAGCCCGGACAGGGCGGCAGAGACCCAGTACTTC TRBV7-2 NA TRBD1 TRBJ2-5
CASSPTGTGGFGELFF TGTGCTAGCAGCCCCACCGGGACAGGGGGCTTCGGGGAGCTGTTTTTT TRBV7-7 NA TRBD1 TRBJ2-2
CASSPRTGSNTGELFF TGTGCCAGCAGCCCCAGAACAGGGTCGAACACCGGGGAGCTGTTTTTT TRBV7-2 NA NA TRBJ2-2
CASSLNQGGRGIFQPQHF TGTGCCAGCAGTCTGAACCAAGGTGGCAGGGGGATTTTTCAGCCCCAGCATTTT TRBV28 NA TRBD1 TRBJ1-5
CASSRTGGFSYEQYF TGTGCCAGCAGCCGTACGGGGGGCTTCTCCTACGAGCAGTACTTC TRBV7-2 NA NA TRBJ2-7
CASSADPTGYEQYF TGCGCCAGCAGCGCCGATCCGACCGGGTACGAGCAGTACTTC TRBV5-1 NA NA TRBJ2-7
CASSSILGGGYEQYF TGTGCCAGCAGCTCGATTTTAGGGGGAGGATACGAGCAGTACTTC TRBV7-9 NA NA TRBJ2-7
CASSQDYLGAGSYEQYF TGCGCCAGCAGCCAAGATTACCTTGGAGCGGGCTCCTACGAGCAGTACTTC TRBV4-1 NA NA TRBJ2-7
CASSELEYEQYF TGTGCCAGCAGTGAACTAGAGTACGAGCAGTACTTC TRBV2 NA NA TRBJ2-7
CASSERGQGIYNEQFF TGTGCCAGCAGTGAGAGGGGACAGGGAATCTACAATGAGCAGTTCTTC TRBV6-1 NA TRBD1 TRBJ2-1
CASSYSGVGTEAFF TGTGCCAGCAGTTACTCTGGGGTCGGCACTGAAGCTTTCTTT TRBV6-5 NA NA TRBJ1-1
CASSLSGGPNTGELFF TGTGCCAGCAGCCTCAGCGGGGGTCCGAACACCGGGGAGCTGTTTTTT TRBV11-2 NA TRBD2 TRBJ2-2
CASSLTSGSPYEQYF TGTGCCAGCAGTCTTACTAGCGGGAGTCCCTACGAGCAGTACTTC TRBV2 once TRBD2 TRBJ2-7
CASSDDRISPLHF TGTGCCAGCAGCGATGACAGAATCTCACCCCTCCACTTT TRBV11-2 few NA TRBJ1-6
CATGGGEQYF TGTGCCACCGGGGGCGGCGAGCAGTACTTC TRBV10-3 NA NA TRBJ2-7
CASSYASTWGYEQYF TGTGCCAGCAGTTACGCGAGCACCTGGGGTTACGAGCAGTACTTC TRBV6-5 NA NA TRBJ2-7
CASSENAGQKLFF TGTGCCAGCAGTGAAAATGCAGGGCAAAAACTGTTTTTT TRBV2 NA NA TRBJ1-4